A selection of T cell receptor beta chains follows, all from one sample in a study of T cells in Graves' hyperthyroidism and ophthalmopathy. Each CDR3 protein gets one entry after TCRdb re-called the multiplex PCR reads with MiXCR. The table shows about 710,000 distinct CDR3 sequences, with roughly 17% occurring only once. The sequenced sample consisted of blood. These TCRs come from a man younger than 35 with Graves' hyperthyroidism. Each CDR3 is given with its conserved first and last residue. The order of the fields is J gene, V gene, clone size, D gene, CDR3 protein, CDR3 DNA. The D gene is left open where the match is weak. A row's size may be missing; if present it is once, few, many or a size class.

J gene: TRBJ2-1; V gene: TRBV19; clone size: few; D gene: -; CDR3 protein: CASSDWGTSSGEQFF; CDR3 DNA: TGTGCCAGTAGTGACTGGGGGACAAGCAGTGGTGAGCAGTTCTTC
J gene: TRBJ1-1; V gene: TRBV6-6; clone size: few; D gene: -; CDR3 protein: CASSYYRQASKNTEAFF; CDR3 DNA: TGTGCCAGCAGTTACTACCGGCAGGCATCTAAGAACACTGAAGCTTTCTTT
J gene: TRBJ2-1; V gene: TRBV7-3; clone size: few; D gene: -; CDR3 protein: CASAKGWLDNEQFF; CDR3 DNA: TGTGCCAGCGCAAAAGGTTGGCTTGACAATGAGCAGTTCTTC
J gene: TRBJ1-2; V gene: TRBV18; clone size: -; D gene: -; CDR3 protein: CASSLDSNHGYTF; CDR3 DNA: TGTGCCAGCTCGCTTGACAGTAACCATGGCTACACCTTC
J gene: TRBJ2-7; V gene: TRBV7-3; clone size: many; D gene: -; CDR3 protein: CASSLRPTGWYQQYF; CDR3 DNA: TGTGCCAGCAGCTTAAGGCCGACCGGTTGGTACCAGCAGTACTTC
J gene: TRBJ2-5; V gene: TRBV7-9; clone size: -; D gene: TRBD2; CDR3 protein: CASSLGIAGAQYF; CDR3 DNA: TGTGCCAGCAGCTTGGGAATAGCGGGAGCCCAGTACTTC
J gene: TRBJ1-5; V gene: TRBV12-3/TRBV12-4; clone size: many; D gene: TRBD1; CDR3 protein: CASSPDRVNQPQHF; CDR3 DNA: TGTGCCAGCAGTCCGGACAGGGTCAATCAGCCCCAGCATTTT
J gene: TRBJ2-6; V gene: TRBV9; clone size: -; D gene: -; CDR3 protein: CASSVDTTATRANVLTF; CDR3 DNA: TGTGCCAGCAGCGTAGATACTACAGCGACTAGGGCCAACGTCCTGACTTTC
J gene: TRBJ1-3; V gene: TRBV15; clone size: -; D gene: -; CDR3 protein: CATSPYRAGNTIYF; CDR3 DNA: TGTGCCACCAGCCCCTACAGGGCCGGGAACACCATATATTTT
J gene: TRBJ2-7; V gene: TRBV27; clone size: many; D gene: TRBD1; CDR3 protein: CASSLSWTGYYEQYF; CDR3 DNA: TGTGCCAGCAGTTTATCCTGGACAGGTTACTACGAGCAGTACTTC
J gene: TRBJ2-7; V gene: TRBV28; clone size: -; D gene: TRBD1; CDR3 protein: CASSLGTADYEQYF; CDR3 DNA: TGTGCCAGCAGTTTGGGGACAGCGGACTACGAGCAGTACTTC
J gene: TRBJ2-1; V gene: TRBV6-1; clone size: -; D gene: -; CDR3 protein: CASNPWGGTDEQFF; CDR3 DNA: TGTGCCAGCAATCCGTGGGGCGGGACGGATGAGCAGTTCTTC
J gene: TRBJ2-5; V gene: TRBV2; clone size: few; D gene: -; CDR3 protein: CASLPGEETQYF; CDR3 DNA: TGTGCCAGCCTCCCCGGCGAAGAGACCCAGTACTTC
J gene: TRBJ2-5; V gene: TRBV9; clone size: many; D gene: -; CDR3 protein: CASSDGLPETQYF; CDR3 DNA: TGTGCCAGCAGCGACGGACTCCCAGAGACCCAGTACTTC
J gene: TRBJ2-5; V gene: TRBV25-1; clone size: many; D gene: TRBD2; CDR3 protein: CASSESRTSGSPETQYF; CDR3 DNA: TGTGCCAGCAGTGAATCCCGGACTAGCGGGAGCCCAGAGACCCAGTACTTC
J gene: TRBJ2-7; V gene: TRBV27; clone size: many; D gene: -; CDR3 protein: CASSLVAEAGGQYF; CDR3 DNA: TGTGCCAGCAGTTTAGTAGCGGAGGCCGGGGGGCAGTACTTC
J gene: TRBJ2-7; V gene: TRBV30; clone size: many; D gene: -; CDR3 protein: CAWSVGGNEQYF; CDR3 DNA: TGTGCCTGGAGTGTCGGTGGGAACGAGCAGTACTTC
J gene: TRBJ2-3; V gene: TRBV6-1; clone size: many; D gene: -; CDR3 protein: CASTMGGDTQYF; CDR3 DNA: TGTGCCAGCACCATGGGAGGAGATACGCAGTATTTT
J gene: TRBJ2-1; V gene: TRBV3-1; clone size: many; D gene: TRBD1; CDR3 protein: CASSSGQGARNEQFF; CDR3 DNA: TGTGCCAGCAGCTCGGGACAGGGGGCGCGGAATGAGCAGTTCTTC
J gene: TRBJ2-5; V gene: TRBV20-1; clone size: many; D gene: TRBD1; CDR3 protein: CSAPTGAGETQYF; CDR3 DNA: TGCAGTGCTCCTACAGGGGCGGGAGAGACCCAGTACTTC
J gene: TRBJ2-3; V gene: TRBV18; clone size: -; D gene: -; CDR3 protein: CASSPPDRSHTDTQYF; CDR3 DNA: TGTGCCAGCTCACCACCGGACAGATCACACACAGATACGCAGTATTTT
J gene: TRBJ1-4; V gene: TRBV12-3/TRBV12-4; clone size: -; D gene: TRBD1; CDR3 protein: CASSLVRGREKLFF; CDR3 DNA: TGTGCCAGCAGTTTGGTCAGGGGGCGTGAAAAACTGTTTTTT
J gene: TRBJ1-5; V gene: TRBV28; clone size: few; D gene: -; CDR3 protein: CASSPTDSVRQPQHF; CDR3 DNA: TGTGCCAGCAGTCCTACAGACAGCGTCAGGCAGCCCCAGCATTTT
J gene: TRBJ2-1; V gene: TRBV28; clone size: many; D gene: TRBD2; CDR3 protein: CASSFWASGNEQFF; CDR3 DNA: TGTGCCAGCAGTTTTTGGGCTAGCGGTAATGAGCAGTTCTTC
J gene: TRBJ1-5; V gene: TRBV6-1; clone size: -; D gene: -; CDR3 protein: CASSYGGGMLGGFQPQHF; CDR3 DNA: TGTGCCAGCAGTTATGGGGGGGGGATGCTGGGGGGCTTCCAGCCCCAGCATTTT
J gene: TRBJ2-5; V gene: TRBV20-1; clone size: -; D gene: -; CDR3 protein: CSAREGGGGETQYF; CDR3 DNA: TGCAGTGCTAGAGAAGGGGGGGGCGGAGAGACCCAGTACTTC
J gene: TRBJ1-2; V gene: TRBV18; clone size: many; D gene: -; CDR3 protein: CASSPPGPPNYGYTF; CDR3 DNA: TGTGCCAGCTCACCCCCGGGACCGCCTAACTATGGCTACACCTTC
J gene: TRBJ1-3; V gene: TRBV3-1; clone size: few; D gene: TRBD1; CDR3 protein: CASSTRDRVSGNTIYF; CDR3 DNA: TGTGCCAGCAGCACCCGGGACAGGGTTTCTGGAAACACCATATATTTT
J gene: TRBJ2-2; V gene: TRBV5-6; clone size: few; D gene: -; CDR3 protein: CASSSRGSTGELFF; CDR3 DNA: TGTGCCAGCAGCTCCAGAGGGTCCACCGGGGAGCTGTTTTTT
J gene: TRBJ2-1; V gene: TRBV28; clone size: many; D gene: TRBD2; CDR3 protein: CASSSTSEYTEQFF; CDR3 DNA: TGTGCCAGCAGTTCGACTAGCGAATATACTGAGCAGTTCTTC
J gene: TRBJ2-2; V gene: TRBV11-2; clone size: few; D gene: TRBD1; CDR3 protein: CASSPSGQAYTGELFF; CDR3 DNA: TGTGCCAGCAGCCCCTCGGGACAGGCATACACCGGGGAGCTGTTTTTT
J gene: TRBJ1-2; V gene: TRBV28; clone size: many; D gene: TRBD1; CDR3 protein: CASSTGGDGYTF; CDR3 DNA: TGTGCCAGCAGTACAGGGGGGGATGGCTACACCTTC
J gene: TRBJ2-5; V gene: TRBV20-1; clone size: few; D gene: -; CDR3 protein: CSAFWIVGQETQYF; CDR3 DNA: TGCAGTGCTTTCTGGATAGTGGGCCAAGAGACCCAGTACTTC